This TCR beta chain was retrieved from a study of cytomegalovirus exposure and HLA in healthy donors. Overall study: From 150 million to 200 million T cells, an earlier analysis saw under 140 million unique TCR beta sequences. Study findings and constraints: Later, an analysis found that common viral pathogens appeared to be linked with several of the most significant clusters. Later, an analysis showed that TCR beta chains associated with HLA were more clonally expanded than others that were equally common. Presence/absence results assume similar sequencing depth per donor, which may not hold.

The PCR contained 60 Vbeta and 13 Jbeta primers. Only in-frame clones appear in the TCRdb table, and some are missing; sequencing was by immunoSEQ multiplex PCR. The repertoire holds about 64,000 clones, with roughly 80% as singletons. A remark on this clone: What it recognizes is unknown.

The CDR3 sequence is 15 residues long. Losses at the gene ends were 4 bases for V and 3 bases for J; bases not matched to a gene: 4. Germline V gene lookup returns CDR1 LNHDA and CDR2 SQIVND (reference sequence). The sequence derives from a male donor in good health and CMV-seropositive. The sequencing input was PBMCs. The chain has TRBV19 and TRBJ2-1, with TRBD1 identical over 9 bases. CDR3 bases: TGTGCCAGTAGTAACCGACAGGGGGGCTACAATGAGCAGTTCTTC. Its translation: CASSNRQGGYNEQFF. The whole variable domain, remainder taken from reference TRBV19 and TRBJ2-1, is DGGITQSPKYLFRKEGQNVTLSCEQNLNHDAMYWYRQDPGQGLRLIYYSQIVNDFQKGDIAEGYSVSREKKESFPLTVTSAQKNPTAFYLCASSNRQGGYNEQFFGPGTRLTVL.